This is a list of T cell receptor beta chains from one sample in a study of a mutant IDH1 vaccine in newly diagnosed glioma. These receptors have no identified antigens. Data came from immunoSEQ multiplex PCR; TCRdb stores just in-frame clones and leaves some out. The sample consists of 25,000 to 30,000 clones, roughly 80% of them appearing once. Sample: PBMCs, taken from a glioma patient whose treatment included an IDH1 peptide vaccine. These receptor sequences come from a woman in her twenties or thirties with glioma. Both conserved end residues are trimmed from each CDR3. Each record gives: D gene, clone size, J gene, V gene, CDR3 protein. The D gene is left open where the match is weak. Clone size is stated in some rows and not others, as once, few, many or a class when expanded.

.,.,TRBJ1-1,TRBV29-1,SVEVVQRGEAF
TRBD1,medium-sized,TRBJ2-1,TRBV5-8,ASSPSAGGHNEQF
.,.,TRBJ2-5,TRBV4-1,ASSQATDRPETQY
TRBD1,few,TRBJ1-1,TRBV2,ANQQGANTEAF
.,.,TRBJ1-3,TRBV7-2,ASSLGTAYGGTIY
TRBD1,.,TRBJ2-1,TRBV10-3,AISDYRGEQF
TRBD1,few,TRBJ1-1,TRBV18,ASSPPTGRWTEAF
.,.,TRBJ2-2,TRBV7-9,ASSLGQGENTGELF
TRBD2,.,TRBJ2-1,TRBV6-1,ASTPGLAGGHEQF
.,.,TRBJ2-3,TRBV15,ATSRVGLATDTQY
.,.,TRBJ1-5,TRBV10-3,AISEGSNQPQH
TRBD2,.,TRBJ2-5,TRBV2,ASTPDGGERETQY
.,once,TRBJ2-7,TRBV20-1,SASGGYEQY
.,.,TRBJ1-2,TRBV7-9,ASSLGANYGYT
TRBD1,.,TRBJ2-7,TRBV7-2,ASSPGQGRSYEQY
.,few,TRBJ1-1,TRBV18,ASSRSFGPEPTEAF
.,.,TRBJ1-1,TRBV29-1,SVAGAWLKYTEAF
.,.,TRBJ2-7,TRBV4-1,ASSQDEAEYEQY
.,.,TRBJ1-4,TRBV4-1,ASSQVGGDGEKLF
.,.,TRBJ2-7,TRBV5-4,ASSLGGKDIYEQY
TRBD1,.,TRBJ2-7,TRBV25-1,ASSGQGYEQY
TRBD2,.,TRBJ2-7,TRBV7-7,ASSSSGGASYEQY
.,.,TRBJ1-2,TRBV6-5,ASYSGEDYGYT
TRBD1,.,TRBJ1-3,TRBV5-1,ASSEWDSSGNTIY
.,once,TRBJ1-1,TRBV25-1,ASSEYSAGDKAF
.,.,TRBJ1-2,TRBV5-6,ASLRDNYGYT
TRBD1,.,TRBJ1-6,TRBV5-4,ASSSAQGFYNSPLH
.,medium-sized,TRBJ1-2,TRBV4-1,ASSQGTNHGYT
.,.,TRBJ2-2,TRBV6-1,ASRPGQNTGELF
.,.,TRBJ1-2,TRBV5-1,ASSLSIANYGYT
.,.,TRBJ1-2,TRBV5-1,ASSPDQGIGGYT
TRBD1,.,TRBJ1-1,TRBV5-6,ASTSSVLGQGLEAF
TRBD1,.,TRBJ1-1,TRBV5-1,ASSALTGDTEAF
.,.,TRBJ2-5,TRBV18,ASSPYSQDRETQY
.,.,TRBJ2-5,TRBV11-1,ASSPAGAETQY
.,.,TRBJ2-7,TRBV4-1,ASSQLVMGLSGYEQY
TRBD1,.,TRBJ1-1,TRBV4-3,ASSTYRGGTEAF
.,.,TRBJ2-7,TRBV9,ASSVNGGLNEQY
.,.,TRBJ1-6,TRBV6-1,ASRSGAGYNSPLH
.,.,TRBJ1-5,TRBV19,ASSIPIGLRRNQPQH